Listed below are T cell receptor beta chains from one sample, sequenced in a study of control samples from healthy donors and cancer patients. Sequenced by immunoSEQ multiplex PCR; TCRdb stores in-frame clones only, minus some. This table holds 70,000 to 100,000 clones, roughly nine tenths found once. Sample: blood. These TCRs come from a woman in her sixties in good health. CDR3s include the opening cysteine and the closing phenylalanine or tryptophan. The D gene is left open where the match is weak. Only part of the rows carry a size: once, few, many, or a class if the clone is expanded.

D gene	V gene	clone size	J gene	CDR3 protein	CDR3 DNA
.	TRBV11-3	few	TRBJ2-3	CASSLVVASGSDTQYF	TGTGCCAGCAGCTTAGTGGTAGCCTCAGGGTCGGATACGCAGTATTTT
TRBD2	TRBV10-1	.	TRBJ2-7	CASRTSGRWLRDEQYF	TGCGCCAGTCGGACTAGCGGGAGGTGGCTGCGAGACGAGCAGTACTTC
TRBD2	TRBV6-6	.	TRBJ2-3	CASSRWGLAGDSTDTQYF	TGTGCCAGCAGTCGATGGGGACTAGCGGGAGATAGCACAGATACGCAGTATTTT
.	TRBV2	.	TRBJ1-1	CASRRVVNTEAFF	TGTGCCAGCAGACGCGTTGTGAACACTGAAGCTTTCTTT
.	TRBV27	.	TRBJ1-1	CASSISRQANTEAFF	TGTGCCAGCAGTATCTCCCGACAGGCGAACACTGAAGCTTTCTTT
TRBD1	TRBV5-1	.	TRBJ2-5	CASSPGTVQETQYF	TGCGCCAGCAGCCCGGGGACAGTCCAAGAGACCCAGTACTTC
.	TRBV18	.	TRBJ1-1	CASSPAGGNTEAFF	TGTGCCAGCTCACCCGCCGGGGGGAACACTGAAGCTTTCTTT
TRBD1	TRBV27	few	TRBJ1-4	CASRLVQGADEKLFF	TGTGCCAGCAGGCTCGTTCAGGGGGCCGATGAAAAACTGTTTTTT
.	TRBV9	.	TRBJ1-3	CASSSRWGSGNTIYF	TGTGCCAGCAGCAGTCGATGGGGGTCTGGAAACACCATATATTTT
.	TRBV25-1	.	TRBJ2-2	CASSELARSNTGELFF	TGTGCCAGCAGTGAATTGGCGAGGTCGAACACCGGGGAGCTGTTTTTT
.	TRBV2	.	TRBJ2-5	CASIGGGTVLQETQYF	TGTGCCAGCATAGGGGGCGGGACAGTCCTTCAAGAGACCCAGTACTTC
TRBD2	TRBV5-1	once	TRBJ2-5	CASSLRQLAGEETQYF	TGCGCCAGCAGCCTACGGCAATTAGCGGGGGAAGAGACCCAGTACTTC
.	TRBV7-2	.	TRBJ1-5	CASSSSPLYSNQPQHF	TGTGCCAGCAGCTCCTCCCCGCTCTATAGCAATCAGCCCCAGCATTTT
TRBD2	TRBV6-6	.	TRBJ2-7	CASRRTSGESYEQYF	TGTGCCAGCAGGCGGACTAGCGGGGAATCCTACGAGCAGTACTTC
.	TRBV7-9	.	TRBJ1-1	CASSPPVGVTEAFF	TGTGCCAGCAGCCCCCCCGTCGGGGTCACTGAAGCTTTCTTT
TRBD1	TRBV24-1	.	TRBJ2-1	CATSGGQGVNNEQFF	TGTGCCACCAGTGGTGGACAGGGGGTAAACAATGAGCAGTTCTTC
.	TRBV5-4	.	TRBJ1-2	CASSLVPGDGYTF	TGTGCCAGCAGCTTGGTCCCAGGGGATGGCTACACCTTC
.	TRBV5-4	.	TRBJ1-1	CASSLRGGRATEAFF	TGTGCCAGCAGCTTGAGGGGGGGCCGCGCCACTGAAGCTTTCTTT
.	TRBV5-1	.	TRBJ1-5	CASSTGQGQPQHF	TGCGCCAGCAGCACGGGGCAGGGTCAGCCCCAGCATTTT
.	TRBV27	.	TRBJ1-4	CASKVGTGEKLFF	TGTGCCAGCAAGGTGGGAACCGGGGAAAAACTGTTTTTT
.	TRBV5-1	.	TRBJ1-4	CASSFRATSEKLFF	TGCGCCAGCAGCTTTCGGGCCACGAGCGAAAAACTGTTTTTT
.	TRBV25-1	.	TRBJ2-5	CASSELGGGQETQYF	TGTGCCAGCAGTGAACTAGGGGGGGGGCAAGAGACCCAGTACTTC
.	TRBV12-3/TRBV12-4	.	TRBJ2-7	CASSLGGEQYF	TGTGCCAGCAGTTTAGGGGGAGAGCAGTACTTC
TRBD2	TRBV29-1	.	TRBJ2-6	CSVGGLATGANVLTF	TGCAGCGTTGGGGGACTAGCTACTGGGGCCAACGTCCTGACTTTC
.	TRBV9	.	TRBJ2-7	CASSVGMAGTPSYEQYF	TGTGCCAGCAGCGTAGGGATGGCAGGGACCCCATCCTACGAGCAGTACTTC
TRBD2	TRBV7-8	few	TRBJ2-1	CASSLASGTYNNEQFF	TGTGCCAGCAGCTTAGCTAGCGGGACTTATAACAATGAGCAGTTCTTC
.	TRBV28	.	TRBJ1-5	CASSLGLFNQPQHF	TGTGCCAGCAGTTTAGGACTGTTCAATCAGCCCCAGCATTTT
TRBD1	TRBV9	.	TRBJ2-7	CASSSTGVEQYF	TGTGCCAGCAGCTCGACAGGGGTCGAGCAGTACTTC